This TCR beta chain derives from a study of blood T cell repertoires in COVID-19. Methods used by the authors: Amplification of reference gene primers was used by the study to estimate nucleated cell counts. Profiling relied on immunoSEQ multiplex PCR, and the TCRdb table lists in-frame clones only, not all of them. From that table come the V and J calls and clone size; the DNA was used to work out D and trimming. The sample carries more than 250,000 clones, 87% recorded once. Sequenced input: peripheral blood. This clonotype originated in a man in his fifties or sixties with active or convalescent COVID-19.

The CDR3 is CASRPGQGGNTEAFF. Written as DNA, the CDR3 is TGTGCCAGCAGACCGGGACAGGGAGGGAACACTGAAGCTTTCTTT. This chain joins TRBV2 and TRBJ1-1, with 9 bases fitting TRBD1. V shed 6 bases and J 1 base; nucleotides not matched to a gene: 6. This CDR3 has 15 amino acids. CDR1 and CDR2 from the germline V gene are SNHLY and FYNNEI.